The 16 T cell receptor beta chains in this list originate from one sample, sequenced in a study of early stage breast cancer tumors. The protocol was immunoSEQ multiplex PCR, while the TCRdb copy is restricted to in-frame clones and leaves out a portion. The sample consists of 45,000 to 65,000 clones, roughly 78% of them appearing once. The material sequenced was blood. Receptors were obtained from a person aged 35-55 years with breast cancer.

The chain is built from TRBV6-5 and TRBJ2-5, with TRBD2 as a possible D gene (6 bases). The CDR3 runs 15 residues. V was shortened by 2 bases and J by 5 bases, with 15 bases between the two germline ends. Germline-derived CDR1 and CDR2 are MNHEY and SVGAGI. Written as DNA, the CDR3 is TGTGCCAGCAGTTACACGGGAGCTCCGGGGGAGACCCAGTACTTC. It encodes CASSYTGAPGETQYF.

This clone turned up a few times. V gene TRBV6-4 combines with J gene TRBJ2-1; a possible D gene is TRBD1 (6 bases). Germline values: CDR1 MRHNA, CDR2 SNTAGT. The CDR3 spans 13 residues. Trimming removed 3 bases at V and 5 bases at J, with 8 bases between. The CDR3 is CASSEQGHNEQFF. CDR3 coding DNA: TGTGCCAGCAGTGAACAGGGTCACAATGAGCAGTTCTTC.

V usage is TRBV6-5 and J usage is TRBJ1-5; a weak D match, TRBD1 (6 bases). The V end lost 6 bases, the J end lost 0 bases, and 12 bases lay between the germline ends. The CDR3 is 15 residues long. The germline CDR1 and CDR2 sequences are MNHEY and SVGAGI. In DNA form, the CDR3 reads TGTGCCAGCAGCCTGACAGGTAATAGCAATCAGCCCCAGCATTTT. Amino acid sequence: CASSLTGNSNQPQHF.

This clone was found a few times. This chain joins TRBV30 and TRBJ1-2, with D unclear. The length of the CDR3 is 10 residues. Trimming pared 5 bases from V and 9 bases from J, leaving 10 bases between. CDR1 is GTSNPN, CDR2 SVGIG, per germline (reference sequence). CDR3 region: CAWERLRYTF. In DNA, the CDR3 is TGTGCCTGGGAGCGGTTGCGCTACACCTTC.

This clone was picked up one time. The genes are TRBV29-1 and TRBJ2-2; D tentatively fits TRBD1 or TRBD2 (7 bases each). This CDR3 is 19 amino acids long. The V and J ends lost 0 bases and 4 bases respectively, with 24 bases between them. The germline gives CDR1 SQVTM, CDR2 ANQGSEA. In DNA form, the CDR3 reads TGCAGCGTTGAAGATCACCCCCAGGGGGAGGGAAAAAGCACCGGGGAGCTGTTTTTT. Translation gives CSVEDHPQGEGKSTGELFF.

Notes on this clone: Germline and junction disagree at one end, which may indicate a read error. The V and J genes are TRBV11-2 and TRBJ1-1, with 7 bases aligning to TRBD1. Germline CDR1 is SGHAT and CDR2 is FQNNGV. CDR3 length: 15 amino acids. CDR3 sequence reads: CASSLDRTGETEAFF. The CDR3 DNA is TGTGCCAGCAGCCTAGACCGTACAGGGGAGACTGAAGCTTTCTTT.

The chain has TRBV7-9 and TRBJ2-7; D is perhaps TRBD2 (6 bases). The germline V and J ends were trimmed by 0 bases and 3 bases, with 15 bases remaining between them. The length of the CDR3 is 16 residues. Germline assignment: CDR1 SEHNR and CDR2 FQNEAQ (reference sequence). CDR3 amino acids: CASSLAYGSSDYEQYF. CDR3 nucleotides: TGTGCCAGCAGCTTAGCGTACGGGAGCTCTGACTACGAGCAGTACTTC.

The chain recombines TRBV6-1 with TRBJ2-2, with D perhaps given as TRBD1 or TRBD2 (5 bases each). Germline lookup yields CDR1 MNHNS and CDR2 SASEGT. Trimming shortened V by 3 bases and J by 7 bases, and 9 bases separated the two germline ends. There are 13 residues in the CDR3. CDR3 coding DNA: TGTGCCAGCAGTGAGGGGGACGGCGGGGAGCTGTTTTTT. Residues: CASSEGDGGELFF.

The chain links TRBV30 to TRBJ2-1, with D possibly TRBD2 on 6 matching bases. Germline assignment: CDR1 GTSNPN and CDR2 SVGIG (reference sequence). The V end lost 0 bases, the J end lost 8 bases, and 14 bases lay between the germline ends. The CDR3 totals 14 residues. The CDR3 nucleotides read TGTGCCTGGAGTGTATCACTAGCCTCCGATGAGCAGTTCTTC. This translates into CAWSVSLASDEQFF.

The chain links TRBV7-2 to TRBJ1-1; D uncertain. The germline CDR1 and CDR2 sequences are SGHTA and FQGNSA. This CDR3 contains 14 residues. Trimming stripped 1 base from V and 1 base from J, with 7 bases between. CDR3 coding DNA: TGTGCCAGCAGCTTAGGTGGTAGGAACACTGAAGCTTTCTTT. Amino acids: CASSLGGRNTEAFF.

This chain uses TRBV18 with TRBJ2-1; the D is unclear. Deletions cut 2 bases from V and 5 bases from J, with 10 bases between. The CDR3 consists of 14 residues. Germline CDR1 KGHSH, CDR2 LQKENI. For the CDR3, the DNA is TGTGCCAGCTCACCAGAAGGCACCAACAATGAGCAGTTCTTC. Its protein is CASSPEGTNNEQFF.

In DNA, the CDR3 is TGCGCCAGCAGCTTGGAGGACTACTCCTACGAGCAGTACTTC. This sequence encodes CASSLEDYSYEQYF. The rearrangement uses TRBV5-1 and TRBJ2-7; possible D gene TRBD2, 6 bases. The CDR3 length is 14 residues. Trimming pared 0 bases from V and 0 bases from J, leaving 7 bases between. The germline V gene encodes CDR1 SGHRS and CDR2 YFSETQ.

This rearrangement joins TRBV7-8 to TRBJ1-3, with a weak D call TRBD1 (6 bases). Trimming stripped 7 bases from V and 3 bases from J, with 10 bases between. The V gene's germline CDR1 is SGHVS and CDR2 FQNEAQ. CDR3 length: 13 residues. CDR3 in amino acids: CASTGGLGNTIYF. The CDR3 DNA sequence: TGTGCCAGCACCGGGGGGCTTGGAAACACCATATATTTT. The variable domain in full, completed from reference TRBV7-8 and TRBJ1-3, reads GAGVSQSPRYKVAKRGQDVALRCDPISGHVSLFWYQQALGQGPEFLTYFQNEAQLDKSGLPSDRFFAERPEGSVSTLKIQRTQQEDSAVYLCASTGGLGNTIYFGEGSWLTVV.

The chain has TRBV6-5 and TRBJ2-1, with D possibly being TRBD1 (6 bases). The CDR3 runs to 14 residues. The V and J ends lost 4 bases and 5 bases respectively, with 12 bases between them. The germline V gene encodes CDR1 MNHEY and CDR2 SVGAGI. The CDR3 nucleotides read TGTGCCAGCAGTTTCAGGGGCTTAAACAATGAGCAGTTCTTC. Translation gives CASSFRGLNNEQFF.

V is TRBV11-3 and J is TRBJ2-7; tentatively, D is TRBD1 (6 bases). V gave up 3 bases and J gave up 1 base, with 13 bases separating them. The CDR3 sequence is 15 residues long. Germline V gene data show CDR1 as SGHNT and CDR2 as YENEEA. CDR3 residues: CASSFPGTNSYEQYF. CDR3 in DNA: TGTGCCAGCAGCTTCCCCGGGACAAATTCCTACGAGCAGTACTTC.

This chain connects TRBV6-6 to TRBJ2-5; D is uncertain. Germline loops: CDR1 MNHNY, CDR2 SVGAGI (reference sequence). This CDR3 contains 14 residues. V lost 2 bases, J lost 5 bases, and 12 bases lay in between. As DNA, the CDR3 is TGTGCCAGCAGTTACGGTGGTCAGACGGAGACCCAGTACTTC. Protein product: CASSYGGQTETQYF.